These T cell receptor beta chains were read from a single sample in a study of OX40 agonist ivuxolimab in advanced cancers. Repertoires were generated with immunoSEQ multiplex PCR, while TCRdb's copy carries only in-frame clones and drops some. The sample lists roughly 100,000 clones, over 75% occurring once. Sequencing used CD4+ or CD8+ T cells sorted from blood, obtained in a trial of the OX40 agonist ivuxolimab. Receptor source: an adult with an advanced solid tumor such as melanoma, head and neck, liver or kidney cancer. Both conserved end residues are part of each CDR3. Fields, in order: J gene, D gene, CDR3 length, clone size, V gene, CDR3 protein, CDR3 DNA. A D gene is named only where the DNA matches it firmly. Clone size is stated in some rows and not others, as once, few, many or a class when expanded.

TRBJ1-4 | TRBD1 | 14 | once | TRBV10-3 | CAISAGTGIEKLFF | TGTGCCATCAGTGCGGGGACAGGGATTGAAAAACTGTTTTTT
TRBJ2-7 | . | 14 | . | TRBV27 | CASSRSDGTYEQYF | TGTGCCAGCAGTAGGTCAGACGGAACCTACGAGCAGTACTTC
TRBJ2-2 | TRBD2 | 17 | . | TRBV7-6 | CASSVGPAGENTGELFF | TGTGCCAGCAGCGTCGGCCCAGCGGGAGAGAACACCGGGGAGCTGTTTTTT
TRBJ1-5 | . | 16 | . | TRBV2 | CASSPRWVLSNQPQHF | TGTGCCAGCAGTCCACGGTGGGTGCTTAGCAATCAGCCCCAGCATTTT
TRBJ2-4 | TRBD2 | 18 | few | TRBV11-2 | CASSLSSRGGIAKNIQYF | TGTGCCAGCAGCTTATCATCTCGGGGGGGAATAGCCAAAAACATTCAGTACTTC
TRBJ2-4 | . | 15 | once | TRBV5-4 | CASSLAIRGDNIQYF | TGTGCCAGCAGCTTGGCCATCAGGGGCGACAACATTCAGTACTTC
TRBJ2-1 | . | 13 | . | TRBV11-3 | CASSLDLIHEQFF | TGTGCCAGCAGCTTAGATTTAATCCATGAGCAGTTCTTC
TRBJ2-5 | . | 11 | . | TRBV7-8 | CAGSRGETQYF | TGTGCCGGAAGTCGGGGGGAGACCCAGTACTTC
TRBJ1-3 | . | 13 | many | TRBV6-5 | CASSYEEGNTIYF | TGTGCCAGCAGTTATGAGGAAGGAAACACCATATATTTT
TRBJ1-5 | . | 15 | once | TRBV6-6 | CASSTSGQLNQPQHF | TGTGCCAGCAGTACCTCGGGGCAGCTCAATCAGCCCCAGCATTTT
TRBJ1-4 | . | 14 | . | TRBV28 | CASSFGGWEEKLFF | TGTGCCAGCAGTTTCGGGGGCTGGGAAGAAAAACTGTTTTTT
TRBJ1-5 | . | 15 | once | TRBV7-2 | CASSLGGQLNQPQHF | TGTGCCAGCAGCTTAGGAGGACAGTTAAATCAGCCCCAGCATTTT
TRBJ1-2 | TRBD1 | 13 | . | TRBV10-3 | CAIRGQGDYGYTF | TGTGCCATCAGGGGACAGGGAGACTATGGCTACACCTTC
TRBJ1-1 | . | 12 | . | TRBV7-2 | CASSLLNTEAFF | TGTGCCAGCAGCTTATTGAACACTGAAGCTTTCTTT
TRBJ1-2 | TRBD1 | 13 | . | TRBV30 | CACTDRAAYGYTF | TGTGCCTGTACCGACAGGGCCGCCTATGGCTACACCTTC
TRBJ2-7 | TRBD2 | 14 | . | TRBV6-1 | CASITSGGSYEQYF | TGTGCCAGCATTACCAGCGGGGGGTCCTACGAGCAGTACTTC
TRBJ2-3 | TRBD2 | 17 | . | TRBV5-1 | CASSLVGGLAGIDTQYF | TGCGCCAGCAGCTTGGTGGGGGGGCTAGCGGGGATAGATACGCAGTATTTT
TRBJ1-1 | . | 16 | few | TRBV4-1 | CASSQKKLQGNTEAFF | TGCGCCAGCAGCCAGAAAAAGTTACAGGGGAACACTGAAGCTTTCTTT
TRBJ2-7 | TRBD1 | 14 | . | TRBV29-1 | CSVSPGQGAYEQYF | TGCAGCGTTAGTCCGGGACAGGGGGCATACGAGCAGTACTTC
TRBJ1-1 | TRBD1 | 15 | . | TRBV2 | CASSGGGGGGTEAFF | TGTGCCAGCAGCGGAGGAGGGGGCGGCGGCACTGAAGCTTTCTTT
TRBJ2-4 | . | 17 | . | TRBV7-2 | CASSLWGWEGAKNIQYF | TGTGCCAGCAGCTTATGGGGGTGGGAAGGAGCCAAAAACATTCAGTACTTC
TRBJ2-3 | TRBD2 | 15 | . | TRBV5-1 | CASSERGDRTDTQYF | TGCGCCAGCAGCGAACGGGGGGACCGCACAGATACGCAGTATTTT
TRBJ1-5 | TRBD1 | 12 | . | TRBV6-6 | CASGTVNQPQHF | TGTGCCAGCGGGACAGTCAATCAGCCCCAGCATTTT
TRBJ1-1 | . | 15 | once | TRBV5-1 | CASSLATTMNTEAFF | TGCGCCAGCAGCTTGGCGACAACTATGAACACTGAAGCTTTCTTT
TRBJ1-1 | . | 13 | . | TRBV14 | CASSSQGNTEAFF | TGTGCCAGCAGTTCCCAGGGGAACACTGAAGCTTTCTTT
TRBJ2-3 | . | 13 | . | TRBV7-6 | CASRLRATDTQYF | TGTGCCAGCAGGCTACGCGCCACAGATACGCAGTATTTT
TRBJ1-4 | . | 17 | . | TRBV5-1 | CASSLGPLEATNEKLFF | TGCGCCAGCAGCTTGGGACCCCTCGAGGCAACTAATGAAAAACTGTTTTTT
TRBJ2-1 | TRBD1 | 12 | . | TRBV5-8 | CASSSRTGYAFF | TGTGCCAGCAGCTCGCGGACAGGGTACGCGTTCTTC
TRBJ1-2 | . | 15 | . | TRBV4-3 | CASSQESGYNYGYTF | TGCGCCAGCAGCCAAGAAAGTGGATACAACTATGGCTACACCTTC